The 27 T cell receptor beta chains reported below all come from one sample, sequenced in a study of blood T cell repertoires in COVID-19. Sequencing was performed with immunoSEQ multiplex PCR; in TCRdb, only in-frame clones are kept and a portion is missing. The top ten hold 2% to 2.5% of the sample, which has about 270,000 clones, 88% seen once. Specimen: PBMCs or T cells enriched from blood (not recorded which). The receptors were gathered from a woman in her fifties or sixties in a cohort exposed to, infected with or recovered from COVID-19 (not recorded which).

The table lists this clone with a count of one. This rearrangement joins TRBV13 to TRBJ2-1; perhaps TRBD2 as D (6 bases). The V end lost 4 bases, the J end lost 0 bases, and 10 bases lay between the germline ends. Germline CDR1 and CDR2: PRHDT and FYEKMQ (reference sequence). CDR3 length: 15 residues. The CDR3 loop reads CASSSGLSSYNEQFF. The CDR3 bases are TGTGCCAGCAGCTCGGGACTTAGCTCCTACAATGAGCAGTTCTTC.

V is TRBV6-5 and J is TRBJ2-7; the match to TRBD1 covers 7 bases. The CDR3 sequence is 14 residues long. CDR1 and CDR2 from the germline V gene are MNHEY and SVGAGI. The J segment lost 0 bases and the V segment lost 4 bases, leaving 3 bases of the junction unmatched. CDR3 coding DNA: TGTGCCAGCAGTTCGGGACAGCTCTCCTACGAGCAGTACTTC. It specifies CASSSGQLSYEQYF.

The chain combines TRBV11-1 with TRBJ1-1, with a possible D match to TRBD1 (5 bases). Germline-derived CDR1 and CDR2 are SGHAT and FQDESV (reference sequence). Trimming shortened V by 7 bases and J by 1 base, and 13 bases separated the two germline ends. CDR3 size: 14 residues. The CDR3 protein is CASTRGSRNTEAFF. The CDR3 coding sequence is TGTGCCAGCACCCGGGGGAGCCGGAACACTGAAGCTTTCTTT.

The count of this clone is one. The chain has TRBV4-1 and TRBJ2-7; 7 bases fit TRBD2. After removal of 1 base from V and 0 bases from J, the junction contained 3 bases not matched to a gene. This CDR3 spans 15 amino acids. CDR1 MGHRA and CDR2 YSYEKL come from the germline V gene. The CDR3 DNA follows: TGCGCCAGCAGCCAAGGTCTAGCGGTCTCCTACGAGCAGTACTTC. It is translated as CASSQGLAVSYEQYF.

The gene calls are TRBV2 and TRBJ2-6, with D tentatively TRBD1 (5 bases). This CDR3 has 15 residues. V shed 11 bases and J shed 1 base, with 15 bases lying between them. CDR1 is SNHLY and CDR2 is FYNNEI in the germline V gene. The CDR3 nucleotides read TGTGCCCTGTACCACGACAGTTCTGGGGCCAACGTCCTGACTTTC. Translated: CALYHDSSGANVLTF. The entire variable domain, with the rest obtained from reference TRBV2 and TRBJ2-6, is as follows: EPEVTQTPSHQVTQMGQEVILRCVPISNHLYFYWYRQILGQKVEFLVSFYNNEISEKSEIFDDQFSVERPDGSNFTLKIRSTKLEDSAMYFCALYHDSSGANVLTFGAGSRLTVL.

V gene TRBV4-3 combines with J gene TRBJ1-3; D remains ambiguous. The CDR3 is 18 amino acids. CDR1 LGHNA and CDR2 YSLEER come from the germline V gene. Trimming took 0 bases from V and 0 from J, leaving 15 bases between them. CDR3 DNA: TGCGCCAGCAGCCAAGAGCGCCAGGTGGACTTCTCTGGAAACACCATATATTTT. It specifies CASSQERQVDFSGNTIYF.

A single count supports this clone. The CDR3 nucleotides read TGTGCCAGCAGTCGGACTAGGCTGCAGTTCTTC. Translated, it gives CASSRTRLQFF. This chain links TRBV5-6 with TRBJ2-1; 7 bases line up with TRBD2. Germline V gene data show CDR1 as SGHDT and CDR2 as YYEEEE. J was trimmed by 12 bases and V by 5 bases; bases with no gene match: 5. The CDR3 has 11 amino acids. Full variable domain (missing parts from reference TRBV5-6 and TRBJ2-1): DAGVTQSPTHLIKTRGQQVTLRCSPKSGHDTVSWYQQALGQGPQFIFQYYEEEERQRGNFPDRFSGHQFPNYSSELNVNALLLGDSALYLCASSRTRLQFFGPGTRLTVL.

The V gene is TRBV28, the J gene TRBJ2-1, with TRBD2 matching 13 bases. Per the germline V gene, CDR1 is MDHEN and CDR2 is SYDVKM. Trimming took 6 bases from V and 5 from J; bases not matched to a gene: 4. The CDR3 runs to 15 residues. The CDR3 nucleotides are TGTGCCAGCAGGTACGGACTAGCGGGAGACAATGAGCAGTTCTTC. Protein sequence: CASRYGLAGDNEQFF.

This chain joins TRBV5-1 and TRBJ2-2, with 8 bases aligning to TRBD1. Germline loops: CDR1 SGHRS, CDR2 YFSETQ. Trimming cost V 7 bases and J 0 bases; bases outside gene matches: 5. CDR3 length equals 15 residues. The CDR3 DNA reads TGCGCCAGCGCTACACAGGGGGCGAACACCGGGGAGCTGTTTTTT. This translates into CASATQGANTGELFF.

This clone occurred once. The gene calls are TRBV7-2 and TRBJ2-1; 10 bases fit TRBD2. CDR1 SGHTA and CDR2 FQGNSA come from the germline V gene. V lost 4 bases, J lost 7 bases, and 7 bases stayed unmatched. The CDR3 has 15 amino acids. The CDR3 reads CASSSNPSGSNEQFF. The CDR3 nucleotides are TGTGCCAGCAGCTCCAACCCTAGCGGGAGTAATGAGCAGTTCTTC.

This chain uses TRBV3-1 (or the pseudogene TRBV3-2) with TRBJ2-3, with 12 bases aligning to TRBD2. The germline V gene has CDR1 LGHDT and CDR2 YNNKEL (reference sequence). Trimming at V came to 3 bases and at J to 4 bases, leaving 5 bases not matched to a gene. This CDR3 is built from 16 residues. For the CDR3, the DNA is TGTGCCAGCAGCCAGAGACTAGCGGGAGATCCAGATACGCAGTATTTT. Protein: CASSQRLAGDPDTQYF.

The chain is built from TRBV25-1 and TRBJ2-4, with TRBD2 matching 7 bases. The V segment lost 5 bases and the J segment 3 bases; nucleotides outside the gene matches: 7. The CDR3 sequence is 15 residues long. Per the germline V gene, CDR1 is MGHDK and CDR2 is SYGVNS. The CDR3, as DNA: TGTGCCAGCAGTAAAGTAGCGGGTTACAAAAACATTCAGTACTTC. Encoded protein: CASSKVAGYKNIQYF.

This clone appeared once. The CDR3 loop reads CASSYSQGIVEKLFF. The CDR3 coding sequence is TGTGCCAGCAGTTACTCCCAGGGGATCGTAGAAAAACTGTTTTTT. The gene calls are TRBV6-5 and TRBJ1-4; D is perhaps TRBD1 (6 bases). Germline V gives CDR1 MNHEY, CDR2 SVGAGI. With 0 bases removed from V and 8 bases from J, the gap between germline ends came to 13 bases. The CDR3 length is 15 residues.

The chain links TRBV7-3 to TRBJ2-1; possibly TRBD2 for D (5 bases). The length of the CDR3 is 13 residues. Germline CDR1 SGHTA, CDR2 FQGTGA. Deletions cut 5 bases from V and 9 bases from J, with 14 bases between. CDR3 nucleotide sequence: TGTGCCAGCAGCCCAGAGGTGGGGAGTGAGCAGTTCTTC. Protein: CASSPEVGSEQFF.

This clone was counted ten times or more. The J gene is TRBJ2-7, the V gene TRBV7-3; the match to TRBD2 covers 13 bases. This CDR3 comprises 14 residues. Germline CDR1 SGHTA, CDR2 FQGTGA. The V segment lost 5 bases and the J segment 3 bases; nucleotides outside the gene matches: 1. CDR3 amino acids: CASSRLAGGYEQYF. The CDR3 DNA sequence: TGTGCCAGCAGCCGACTAGCGGGAGGCTACGAGCAGTACTTC.

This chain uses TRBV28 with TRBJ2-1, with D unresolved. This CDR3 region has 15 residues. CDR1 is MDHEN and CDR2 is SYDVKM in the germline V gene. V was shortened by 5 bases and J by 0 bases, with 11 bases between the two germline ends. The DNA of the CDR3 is TGTGCCAGCAGTCCCGACTCCCTCTCCTACAATGAGCAGTTCTTC. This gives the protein CASSPDSLSYNEQFF.

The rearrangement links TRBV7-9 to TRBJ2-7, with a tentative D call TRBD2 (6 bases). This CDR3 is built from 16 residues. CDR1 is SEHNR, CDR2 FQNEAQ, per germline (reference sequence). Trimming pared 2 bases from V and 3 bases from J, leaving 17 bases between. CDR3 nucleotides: TGTGCCAGCAGCTTATTTCCGGAGGGGTTCGGCTACGAGCAGTACTTC. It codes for CASSLFPEGFGYEQYF.

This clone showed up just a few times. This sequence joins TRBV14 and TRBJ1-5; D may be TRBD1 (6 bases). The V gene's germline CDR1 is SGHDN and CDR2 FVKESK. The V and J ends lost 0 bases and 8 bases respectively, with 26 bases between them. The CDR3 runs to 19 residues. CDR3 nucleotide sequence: TGTGCCAGCAGCCAAGAGAGGGCGGGGGCGCTAATGGGAGAAGAGCCCCAGCATTTT. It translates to CASSQERAGALMGEEPQHF. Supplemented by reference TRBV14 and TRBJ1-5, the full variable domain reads EAGVTQFPSHSVIEKGQTVTLRCDPISGHDNLYWYRRVMGKEIKFLLHFVKESKQDESGMPNNRFLAERTGGTYSTLKVQPAELEDSGVYFCASSQERAGALMGEEPQHFGDGTRLSIL.

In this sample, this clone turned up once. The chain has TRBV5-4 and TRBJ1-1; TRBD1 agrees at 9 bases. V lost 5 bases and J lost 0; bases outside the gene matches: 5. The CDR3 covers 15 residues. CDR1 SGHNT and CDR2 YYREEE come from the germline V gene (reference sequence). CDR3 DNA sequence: TGTGCCAGCAGGGCGGACAGGGGCCTGAACACTGAAGCTTTCTTT. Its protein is CASRADRGLNTEAFF. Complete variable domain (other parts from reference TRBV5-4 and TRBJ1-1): ETGVTQSPTHLIKTRGQQVTLRCSSQSGHNTVSWYQQALGQGPQFIFQYYREEENGRGNFPPRFSGLQFPNYSSELNVNALELDDSALYLCASRADRGLNTEAFFGQGTRLTVV.

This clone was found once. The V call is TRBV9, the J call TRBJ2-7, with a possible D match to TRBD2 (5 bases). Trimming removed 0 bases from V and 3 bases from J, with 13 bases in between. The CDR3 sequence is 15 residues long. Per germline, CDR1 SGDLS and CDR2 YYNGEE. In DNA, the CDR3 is TGTGCCAGCAGCGTAGGTCTAGGAGGTGGCTACGAGCAGTACTTC. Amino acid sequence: CASSVGLGGGYEQYF.

CDR3 in amino acids: CASIGDQGAGGQPQHF. CDR3 nucleotide sequence: TGTGCCAGTATCGGGGATCAGGGGGCAGGGGGTCAGCCCCAGCATTTT. The rearrangement uses TRBV19 and TRBJ1-5, with 8 positions matching TRBD1. Germline V lookup: CDR1 LNHDA, CDR2 SQIVND (reference sequence). This CDR3 spans 16 amino acids. V lost 7 bases and J lost 6; bases outside the gene matches: 14.

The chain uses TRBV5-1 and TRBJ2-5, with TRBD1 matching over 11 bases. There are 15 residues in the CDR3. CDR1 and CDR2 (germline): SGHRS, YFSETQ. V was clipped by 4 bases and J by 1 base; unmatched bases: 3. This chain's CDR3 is CASSPGTGGQETQYF. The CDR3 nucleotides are TGCGCCAGCAGCCCCGGGACAGGGGGCCAAGAGACCCAGTACTTC.

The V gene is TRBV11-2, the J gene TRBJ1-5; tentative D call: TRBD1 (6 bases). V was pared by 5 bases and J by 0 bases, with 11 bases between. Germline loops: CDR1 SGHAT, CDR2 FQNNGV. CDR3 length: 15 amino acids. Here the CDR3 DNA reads TGTGCCAGCAGCCCGGGACAATATAGCAATCAGCCCCAGCATTTT. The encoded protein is CASSPGQYSNQPQHF.

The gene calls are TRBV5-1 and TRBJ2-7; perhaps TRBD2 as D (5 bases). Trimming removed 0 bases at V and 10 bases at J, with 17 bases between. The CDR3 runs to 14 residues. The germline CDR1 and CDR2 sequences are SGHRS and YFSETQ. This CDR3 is CASSLAGRAGLQYF. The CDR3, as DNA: TGCGCCAGCAGCTTGGCCGGTAGGGCAGGACTCCAGTACTTC.

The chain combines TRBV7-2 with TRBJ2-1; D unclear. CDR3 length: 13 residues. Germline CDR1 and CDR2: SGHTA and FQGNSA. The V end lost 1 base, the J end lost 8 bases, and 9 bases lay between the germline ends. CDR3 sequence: CASSLGALDEQFF. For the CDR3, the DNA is TGTGCCAGCAGCTTAGGGGCGTTGGATGAGCAGTTCTTC.

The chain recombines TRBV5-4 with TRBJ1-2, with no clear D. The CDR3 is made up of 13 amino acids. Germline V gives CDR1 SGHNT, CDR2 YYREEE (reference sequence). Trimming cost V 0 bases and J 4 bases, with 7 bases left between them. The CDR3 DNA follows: TGTGCCAGCAGCTTGGACAGCTTCTATGGCTACACCTTC. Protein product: CASSLDSFYGYTF.

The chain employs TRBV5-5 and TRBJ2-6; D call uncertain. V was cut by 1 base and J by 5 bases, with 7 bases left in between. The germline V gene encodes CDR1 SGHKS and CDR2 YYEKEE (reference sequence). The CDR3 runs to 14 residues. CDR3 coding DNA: TGTGCCAGCAGCTTGCGGTCTAGGGCCAACGTCCTGACTTTC. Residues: CASSLRSRANVLTF. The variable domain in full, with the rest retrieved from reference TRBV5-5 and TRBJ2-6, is DAGVTQSPTHLIKTRGQQVTLRCSPISGHKSVSWYQQVLGQGPQFIFQYYEKEERGRGNFPDRFSARQFPNYSSELNVNALLLGDSALYLCASSLRSRANVLTFGAGSRLTVL.